Following are 27 T cell receptor beta chains from one sample sequenced in a study of blood T cell repertoires in COVID-19. Using immunoSEQ multiplex PCR, the repertoire was profiled, and TCRdb retains in-frame clones only, with some absent. Of about 120,000 clones listed, about 83% are singletons. Sequencing was done on a sample of peripheral blood. The source is a woman in her forties or fifties with acute or convalescent COVID-19.

V usage is TRBV6-5 and J usage is TRBJ2-7; 7 bases map to TRBD1. Germline V CDR1 and CDR2: MNHEY, SVGAGI. The trim removed 6 bases at V and 3 bases at J, leaving 8 bases unmatched. The CDR3 sequence is 14 residues long. The CDR3 reads CASRRDRDLYEQYF. CDR3 sequence (DNA): TGTGCCAGCAGAAGAGACAGGGACCTCTACGAGCAGTACTTC.

The gene calls are TRBV19 and TRBJ1-4; 10 positions agree with TRBD1. This CDR3 is built from 16 residues. Germline V gene data show CDR1 as LNHDA and CDR2 as SQIVND (reference sequence). J gave up 4 bases and V 6 bases, and 8 bases lay outside the gene matches. Here the CDR3 DNA reads TGTGCCAGTAGAACCGGGACAGGGGTAGGTAATGAAAAACTGTTTTTT. It codes for CASRTGTGVGNEKLFF.

The rearrangement links TRBV6-2 or TRBV6-3 to TRBJ1-2; D possibly corresponds to TRBD1 (5 bases). The V gene's germline CDR1 is MNHEY and CDR2 SVGEGT. CDR3 size: 17 residues. V was shortened by 0 bases and J by 2 bases, with 16 bases between the two germline ends. DNA for the CDR3: TGTGCCAGCAGTTACTCGGTCCGTTGGGGGGGAAACTATGGCTACACCTTC. The encoded protein is CASSYSVRWGGNYGYTF.

In its sample, this clone was seen a few times. This sequence joins TRBV5-1 and TRBJ1-3; 9 bases map to TRBD1. The CDR3 covers 15 residues. V was clipped by 3 bases and J by 3 bases; unmatched bases: 4. Per the germline V gene, CDR1 is SGHRS and CDR2 is YFSETQ. CDR3 amino acids: CASSWTGDSGNTIYF. CDR3 sequence (DNA): TGCGCCAGCAGCTGGACAGGGGACAGTGGAAACACCATATATTTT.

This CDR3 reads CASSSIGTGELFF. Here the CDR3 DNA reads TGTGCCAGCAGCTCTATCGGCACCGGGGAGCTGTTTTTT. V is TRBV7-9 and J is TRBJ2-2, with unresolved D. CDR1 and CDR2 from the germline V gene are SEHNR and FQNEAQ (reference sequence). The CDR3 is made up of 13 amino acids. V shed 4 bases and J shed 4 bases, with 7 bases lying between them.

The chain joins TRBV24-1 to TRBJ2-1; 15 bases are a match to TRBD2. The germline V gene encodes CDR1 KGHDR and CDR2 SFDVKD. V trimming: 3 bases; J trimming: 5 bases; junction bases outside the gene matches: 1. CDR3 length: 16 residues. CDR3 sequence: CATSDGTSGRNNEQFF. The CDR3 bases are TGTGCCACCAGTGATGGGACTAGCGGGAGGAACAATGAGCAGTTCTTC.

This chain connects TRBV5-1 to TRBJ2-1; D is perhaps TRBD2 (5 bases). This CDR3 contains 14 residues. Trimming took off 1 base at V and 9 bases at J, with 14 bases between the two ends. Looked up from germline, CDR1 is SGHRS and CDR2 is YFSETQ. For the CDR3, the DNA is TGCGCCAGCAGCTTGACGCCGGAGGCGGGTGAGCAGTTCTTC. This sequence encodes CASSLTPEAGEQFF. Full variable domain (missing parts from reference TRBV5-1 and TRBJ2-1): KAGVTQTPRYLIKTRGQQVTLSCSPISGHRSVSWYQQTPGQGLQFLFEYFSETQRNKGNFPGRFSGRQFSNSRSEMNVSTLELGDSALYLCASSLTPEAGEQFFGPGTRLTVL.

The V and J genes are TRBV30 and TRBJ1-6; the D is unclear. Trimming took off 0 bases at V and 0 bases at J, with 15 bases between the two ends. The CDR3 length is 18 residues. CDR1 is GTSNPN and CDR2 is SVGIG in the germline V gene (reference sequence). The CDR3: CAWSVLAATSSYNSPLHF. The DNA for the CDR3 is TGTGCCTGGAGTGTTTTGGCAGCCACTAGCTCCTATAATTCACCCCTCCACTTT.

The chain couples TRBV11-2 to TRBJ2-2; 7 bases map to TRBD1. After removal of 5 bases from V and 5 bases from J, the junction contained 8 bases not matched to a gene. The CDR3 extends over 15 amino acids. Germline V CDR1 and CDR2: SGHAT, FQNNGV. CDR3 region: CASSQTGVGTGELFF. As DNA, the CDR3 is TGTGCCAGCAGCCAAACAGGGGTTGGGACCGGGGAGCTGTTTTTT.

This clone was picked up a small number of times. V usage is TRBV19 and J usage is TRBJ1-2, with 9 bases matching TRBD1. The germline gives CDR1 LNHDA, CDR2 SQIVND (reference sequence). This CDR3 contains 14 residues. The junction had 7 bases not matched to a gene; V was cut back by 6 bases and J by 5 bases. The CDR3 loop reads CASRAGQGRYGYTF. The CDR3 nucleotides are TGTGCCAGTAGAGCGGGACAGGGTCGATATGGCTACACCTTC.

V gene TRBV13 combines with J gene TRBJ1-1, with 7 bases lining up with TRBD1. This CDR3 comprises 14 residues. J lost 1 base, V lost 3 bases, and 2 bases had no gene match. From germline, CDR1 is PRHDT and CDR2 FYEKMQ (reference sequence). The CDR3 here is CASSFNRGNTEAFF. DNA for the CDR3: TGTGCCAGCAGCTTTAACAGGGGGAACACTGAAGCTTTCTTT.

The chain is built from TRBV10-1 and TRBJ2-3; D is ambiguous. The CDR3 extends over 13 amino acids. Germline V gene sequence: CDR1 WNHNN, CDR2 SYGVQD (reference sequence). V shed 5 bases and J shed 2 bases, with 8 bases lying between them. CDR3 sequence (DNA): TGCGCCAGCAGTCTCGGGTCCACAGATACGCAGTATTTT. It encodes CASSLGSTDTQYF.

J is TRBJ2-1 and V is TRBV2; the match to TRBD2 covers 9 bases. With V trimmed by 9 bases and J by 9 bases, 6 bases remained unmatched. The V gene's germline CDR1 is SNHLY and CDR2 FYNNEI. The CDR3 is made up of 12 amino acids. The CDR3: CARGLAPSEQFF. CDR3 nucleotide sequence: TGTGCCAGAGGACTAGCGCCCAGTGAGCAGTTCTTC.

A single count supports this clone. The chain joins TRBV4-3 to TRBJ2-3, with TRBD2 matching over 12 bases. CDR1 is LGHNA and CDR2 is YSLEER in the germline V gene. The CDR3 spans 17 residues. The ends lost 0 bases at V and 6 bases at J; junction bases unmatched: 7. The CDR3 region has the DNA TGCGCCAGCAGCCAAGATCTAGCGGGGGGGTATCAGGATACGCAGTATTTT. Amino acids: CASSQDLAGGYQDTQYF.

The CDR3 sequence: CASSVGLEGEKLFF. The CDR3 region has the DNA TGTGCCAGCAGCGTGGGACTTGAGGGGGAAAAACTGTTTTTT. The chain uses TRBV7-2 and TRBJ1-4, with D maybe TRBD1 (5 bases). The CDR3 sequence is 14 residues long. CDR1 is SGHTA, CDR2 FQGNSA, per germline. Trimming removed 5 bases at V and 8 bases at J, with 15 bases between.

This clone was counted a single time. This chain connects TRBV12-3 or TRBV12-4 to TRBJ1-2; D perhaps matches TRBD1 (5 bases). CDR3 size: 13 residues. V was cut by 8 bases and J by 4 bases, with 14 bases left in between. The CDR3 region has the DNA TGTGCCAGCGAGCAGGGCGGAAGCTATGGCTACACCTTC. Translated: CASEQGGSYGYTF.

V usage is TRBV2 and J usage is TRBJ2-7, with 9 bases fitting TRBD1. J gave up 0 bases and V 5 bases, and 5 bases lay outside the gene matches. The CDR3 runs to 15 residues. The germline V gene has CDR1 SNHLY and CDR2 FYNNEI. The CDR3 here is CASSIGQGRSYEQYF. Here the CDR3 DNA reads TGTGCCAGCAGTATCGGACAGGGGCGCTCCTACGAGCAGTACTTC.

This clone was seen a few times. V gene TRBV20-1 combines with J gene TRBJ1-1; unclear D gene. The ends were cut back, 3 bases at V and 5 bases at J, with 19 bases in the middle. Germline values: CDR1 DFQATT, CDR2 SNEGSKA (reference sequence). This CDR3 is built from 15 residues. CDR3 protein: CSASRPERIRTEAFF. The CDR3 DNA follows: TGCAGTGCTAGTCGGCCTGAGAGGATAAGGACTGAAGCTTTCTTT.

This chain links TRBV18 with TRBJ1-1, with a tentative D call TRBD1 (6 bases). The germline gives CDR1 KGHSH, CDR2 LQKENI. Trimming took 5 bases from V and 3 from J, leaving 13 bases between them. CDR3 size: 14 residues. Here the CDR3 DNA reads TGTGCCAGCTCATCACAGGACAGAGACACTGAAGCTTTCTTT. Translation gives CASSSQDRDTEAFF.

The chain joins TRBV3-1 (or the pseudogene TRBV3-2) to TRBJ2-7; 8 bases are a match to TRBD2. CDR1 and CDR2 (germline): LGHDT, YNNKEL (reference sequence). V gave up 5 bases and J gave up 3 bases; unmatched junction bases: 9. The CDR3 contains 15 residues. The CDR3 nucleotides are TGTGCCAGCAGCGCCTTTTCGGGGGGGTTCTACGAGCAGTACTTC. This sequence encodes CASSAFSGGFYEQYF.

J is TRBJ1-1 and V is TRBV7-9, with D possibly being TRBD1 (6 bases). The CDR3 runs to 16 residues. Germline-derived CDR1 and CDR2 are SEHNR and FQNEAQ (reference sequence). V was cut by 0 bases and J by 1 base, with 12 bases left in between. DNA for the CDR3: TGTGCCAGCAGCTTAGCTGGGACATCAAGGAACACTGAAGCTTTCTTT. Translating gives CASSLAGTSRNTEAFF.

This clone has a handful of counts. The J gene is TRBJ1-5, the V gene TRBV19; TRBD1 agrees at 7 bases. The CDR3 is 16 residues long. The J segment lost 1 base and the V segment lost 4 bases, leaving 7 bases of the junction unmatched. Germline lookup yields CDR1 LNHDA and CDR2 SQIVND (reference sequence). The CDR3: CASSTHKGASNQPQHF. In DNA, the CDR3 is TGTGCCAGTAGTACCCATAAGGGGGCCAGCAATCAGCCCCAGCATTTT.

The chain joins TRBV7-9 to TRBJ2-5; the D gene is possibly TRBD2 (6 bases). Trimming left V 1 base short and J 5 bases short, with 11 bases between. Looked up from germline, CDR1 is SEHNR and CDR2 is FQNEAQ (reference sequence). This CDR3 has 14 residues. The CDR3, as DNA: TGTGCCAGCAGCTTAGTGGAGGGGCCGGAGACCCAGTACTTC. Protein sequence: CASSLVEGPETQYF. Supplemented by reference TRBV7-9 and TRBJ2-5, the full variable domain reads DTGVSQNPRHKITKRGQNVTFRCDPISEHNRLYWYRQTLGQGPEFLTYFQNEAQLEKSRLLSDRFSAERPKGSFSTLEIQRTEQGDSAMYLCASSLVEGPETQYFGPGTRLLVL.

The chain employs TRBV19 and TRBJ2-1; 8 bases fit TRBD2. After removal of 5 bases from V and 0 bases from J, the junction contained 9 bases not matched to a gene. The CDR3 contains 17 residues. Germline CDR1 and CDR2: LNHDA and SQIVND (reference sequence). The CDR3 DNA reads TGTGCCAGTAGTTCCAGGGGTAGCGGGAACTCCTACAATGAGCAGTTCTTC. Encoded protein: CASSSRGSGNSYNEQFF.

The rearrangement links TRBV9 to TRBJ2-1, with 14 nucleotides matching TRBD2. Germline values: CDR1 SGDLS, CDR2 YYNGEE. The trim removed 4 bases at V and 2 bases at J, leaving 5 bases unmatched. The CDR3 has 17 residues. CDR3 coding DNA: TGTGCCAGCAGCCCCGGGACTAGCGGGGGTCCCTACAATGAGCAGTTCTTC. Amino acid sequence: CASSPGTSGGPYNEQFF.

The chain combines TRBV5-1 with TRBJ1-4; 7 bases line up with TRBD1. V dropped 5 bases and J dropped 7; count of bases not matched to a gene: 11. From germline, CDR1 is SGHRS and CDR2 YFSETQ. CDR3 length: 15 amino acids. CDR3 nucleotide sequence: TGCGCCAGCAGAGCCGGGACCGCAGGGGGTGAAAAACTGTTTTTT. Amino acid sequence: CASRAGTAGGEKLFF. The full variable domain, completed using reference TRBV5-1 and TRBJ1-4, is KAGVTQTPRYLIKTRGQQVTLSCSPISGHRSVSWYQQTPGQGLQFLFEYFSETQRNKGNFPGRFSGRQFSNSRSEMNVSTLELGDSALYLCASRAGTAGGEKLFFGSGTQLSVL.

V gene TRBV19 combines with J gene TRBJ1-5; D is uncertain. This CDR3 comprises 18 residues. Germline V gives CDR1 LNHDA, CDR2 SQIVND (reference sequence). Trimming stripped 7 bases from V and 7 bases from J, with 29 bases between. The CDR3 here is CASTRRPASPAGGQPQHF. CDR3 in DNA: TGTGCCAGTACCCGTCGTCCCGCAAGTCCGGCGGGAGGGCAGCCCCAGCATTTT.